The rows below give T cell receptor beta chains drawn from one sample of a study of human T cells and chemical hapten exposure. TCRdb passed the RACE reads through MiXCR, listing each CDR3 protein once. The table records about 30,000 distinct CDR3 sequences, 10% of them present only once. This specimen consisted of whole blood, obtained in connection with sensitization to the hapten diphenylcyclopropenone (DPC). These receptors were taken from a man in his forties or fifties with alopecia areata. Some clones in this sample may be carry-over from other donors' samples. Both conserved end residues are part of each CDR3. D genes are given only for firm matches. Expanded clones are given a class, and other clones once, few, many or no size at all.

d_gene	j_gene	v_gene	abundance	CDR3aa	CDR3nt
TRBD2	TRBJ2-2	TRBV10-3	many	CATQLAGATGELFF	TGTGCCACCCAACTAGCGGGAGCGACCGGGGAGCTGTTTTTT
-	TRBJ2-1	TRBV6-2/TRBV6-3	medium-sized	CASSYMSEQFF	TGTGCCAGCAGTTACATGTCTGAGCAGTTCTTC
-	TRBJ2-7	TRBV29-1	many	CSVVRDVTYEQYF	TGCAGCGTTGTCCGCGACGTTACCTACGAGCAGTACTTC
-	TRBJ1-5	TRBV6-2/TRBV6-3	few	CASSQGSNQPQHF	TGTGCCAGCAGTCAGGGAAGCAATCAGCCCCAGCATTTT
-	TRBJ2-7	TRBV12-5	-	CASGESRLEQYF	TGTGCTAGTGGTGAATCCCGCCTGGAGCAGTACTTC
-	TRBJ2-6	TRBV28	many	CASSLNREGNSGANVLTF	TGTGCCAGCAGTTTAAATCGTGAAGGGAACTCTGGGGCCAACGTCCTGACTTTC
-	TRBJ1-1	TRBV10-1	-	CASRIGLNTEAFF	TGCGCCAGCAGAATAGGATTGAACACTGAAGCTTTCTTT
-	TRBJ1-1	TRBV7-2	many	CASSPHRRAGLGSNTEAFF	TGTGCCAGCAGCCCCCACCGGCGGGCAGGGCTTGGATCGAACACTGAAGCTTTCTTT
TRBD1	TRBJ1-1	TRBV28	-	CASSTGQDTEAFF	TGTGCCAGCAGTACCGGACAGGACACTGAAGCTTTCTTT
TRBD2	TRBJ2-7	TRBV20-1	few	CSARALAGSGDEQYF	TGCAGTGCTAGGGCTCTAGCGGGGAGCGGGGACGAGCAGTACTTC
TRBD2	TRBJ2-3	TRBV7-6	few	CASSLGLASTDTQYF	TGTGCCAGCAGCTTAGGACTAGCTTCCACAGATACGCAGTATTTT
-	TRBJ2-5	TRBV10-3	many	CAIGVEGGETQYF	TGTGCCATCGGAGTTGAGGGCGGAGAGACCCAGTACTTC
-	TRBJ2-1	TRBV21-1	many	CASKEGQGTDEQFF	TGTGCCAGCAAGGAGGGACAGGGAACCGATGAGCAGTTCTTC
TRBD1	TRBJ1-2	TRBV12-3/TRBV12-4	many	CASSFPTGRGRGYTF	TGTGCCAGCAGTTTCCCGACAGGGAGGGGTCGTGGCTACACCTTC
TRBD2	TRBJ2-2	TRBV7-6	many	CASSPRAGPNTGELFF	TGTGCCAGCAGCCCCAGAGCGGGACCGAACACCGGGGAGCTGTTTTTT
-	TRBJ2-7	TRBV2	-	CASSGREYEQYF	TGTGCCAGCAGTGGTAGAGAATACGAGCAGTACTTC
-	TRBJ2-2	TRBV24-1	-	CATSDSSRNTGELFF	TGTGCCACCAGTGATTCCTCGAGGAACACCGGGGAGCTGTTTTTT
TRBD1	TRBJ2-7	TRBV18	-	CASSPVAGQGTEQYF	TGTGCCAGCTCACCCGTTGCTGGACAGGGAACCGAGCAGTACTTC
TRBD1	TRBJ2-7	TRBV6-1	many	CASSTRDRVPYEQYF	TGTGCCAGCAGTACCAGGGACAGGGTCCCCTACGAGCAGTACTTC
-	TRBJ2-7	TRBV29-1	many	CSGRGGTDEQYF	TGCAGCGGCCGAGGGGGGACTGACGAGCAGTACTTC
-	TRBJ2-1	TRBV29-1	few	CSARVAVQEQFF	TGCAGCGCGCGGGTAGCGGTTCAGGAGCAGTTCTTC
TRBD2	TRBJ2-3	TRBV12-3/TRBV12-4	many	CASSLMAGGTDTQYF	TGTGCCAGCAGTTTAATGGCGGGAGGGACAGATACGCAGTATTTT
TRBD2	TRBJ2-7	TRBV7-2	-	CASSLIPGLAGAVGYEQYF	TGTGCCAGCAGCTTAATTCCGGGACTAGCGGGAGCGGTAGGCTACGAGCAGTACTTC
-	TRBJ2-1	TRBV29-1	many	CSVAPGPSSYNEQFF	TGCAGCGTTGCCCCTGGTCCCAGCTCCTACAATGAGCAGTTCTTC
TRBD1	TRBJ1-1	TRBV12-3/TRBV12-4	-	CASSSGTGGTEAFF	TGTGCCAGCAGTTCCGGGACAGGGGGCACTGAAGCTTTCTTT
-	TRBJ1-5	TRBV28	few	CASSPDSNQPQHF	TGTGCCAGCAGCCCAGACAGTAATCAGCCCCAGCATTTT
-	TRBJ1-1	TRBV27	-	CASSFGVGGMDTEAFF	TGTGCCAGCAGTTTTGGTGTGGGGGGCATGGACACTGAAGCTTTCTTT
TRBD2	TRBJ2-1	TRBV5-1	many	CASSSGRAYNEQFF	TGCGCCAGCAGTAGCGGGAGGGCCTACAATGAGCAGTTCTTC
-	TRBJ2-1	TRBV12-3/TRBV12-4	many	CASSTRRAYNEQFF	TGTGCCAGCAGTACCCGCCGCGCGTACAATGAGCAGTTCTTC
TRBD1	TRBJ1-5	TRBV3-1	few	CASSQTGGRGTSGNQPQHF	TGTGCCAGCAGCCAAACCGGCGGCAGGGGGACCTCGGGCAATCAGCCCCAGCATTTT
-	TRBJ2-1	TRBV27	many	CASSPDSLRGNEQFF	TGTGCCAGCAGTCCGGACAGTCTCCGGGGGAATGAGCAGTTCTTC
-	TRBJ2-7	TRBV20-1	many	CSASWLQGVTYEQYF	TGCAGTGCTAGTTGGTTACAGGGTGTAACCTACGAGCAGTACTTC
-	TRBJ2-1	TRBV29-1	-	CSVIISGEQFF	TGCAGCGTTATTATCTCAGGGGAGCAGTTCTTC
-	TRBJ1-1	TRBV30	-	CACHAGNTEAFF	TGTGCCTGTCATGCGGGGAACACTGAAGCTTTCTTT
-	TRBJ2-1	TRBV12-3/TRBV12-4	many	CASSLASSLNEQFF	TGTGCCAGCAGTTTAGCGTCTAGCCTTAATGAGCAGTTCTTC
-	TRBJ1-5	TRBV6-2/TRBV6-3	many	CASSYTWDQPQHF	TGTGCCAGCAGTTACACGTGGGATCAGCCCCAGCATTTT
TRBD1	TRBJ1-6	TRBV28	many	CASSGQVLGSPLHF	TGTGCCAGCAGCGGACAGGTTTTAGGTTCACCCCTCCACTTT
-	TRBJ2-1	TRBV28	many	CASTTSRSYNEQFF	TGTGCCAGCACAACTTCCCGCTCCTACAATGAGCAGTTCTTC
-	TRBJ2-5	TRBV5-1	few	CASVPSTGVEETQYF	TGCGCCAGCGTGCCTTCGACGGGCGTCGAAGAGACCCAGTACTTC
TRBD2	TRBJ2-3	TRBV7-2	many	CASSKREKDTQYF	TGTGCCAGCAGCAAGCGGGAGAAGGATACGCAGTATTTT
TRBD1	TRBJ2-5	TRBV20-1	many	CSALTGGGWKETQYF	TGCAGTGCTCTCACAGGGGGCGGGTGGAAGGAGACCCAGTACTTC
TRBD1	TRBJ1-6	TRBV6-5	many	CASKVQGVGNSPLHF	TGTGCCAGCAAAGTACAGGGGGTTGGTAATTCACCCCTCCACTTT
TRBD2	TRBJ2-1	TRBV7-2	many	CASSPLAGAVYNEQFF	TGTGCCAGCAGCCCACTAGCGGGAGCGGTCTACAATGAGCAGTTCTTC
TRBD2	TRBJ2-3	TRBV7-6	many	CASSFGGRADTQYF	TGTGCCAGCAGCTTTGGCGGGAGGGCAGATACGCAGTATTTT
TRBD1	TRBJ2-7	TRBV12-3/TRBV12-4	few	CASSKAGQGAYEQYF	TGTGCCAGCAGTAAGGCGGGACAGGGGGCCTACGAGCAGTACTTC
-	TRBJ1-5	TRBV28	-	CASSWDRYQPQHF	TGTGCCAGCAGTTGGGACCGCTATCAGCCCCAGCATTTT
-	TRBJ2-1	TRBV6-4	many	CANSDSLGNEQFF	TGTGCCAACAGTGACTCCCTGGGCAATGAGCAGTTCTTC
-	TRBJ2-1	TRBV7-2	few	CASSLTVASTDEQFF	TGTGCCAGCAGCTTAACAGTTGCTAGTACGGATGAGCAGTTCTTC
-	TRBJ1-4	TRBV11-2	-	CASSLGLNEKLFF	TGTGCCAGCAGCTTGGGACTCAATGAAAAACTGTTTTTT
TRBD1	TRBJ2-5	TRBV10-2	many	CASSGLQGLGETQYF	TGCGCCAGCAGTGGCCTACAGGGGTTAGGAGAGACCCAGTACTTC
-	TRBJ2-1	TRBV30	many	CAWGAVSIEQFF	TGTGCCTGGGGGGCAGTGAGTATTGAGCAGTTCTTC
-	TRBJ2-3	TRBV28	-	CASKTRSADTQYF	TGTGCCAGCAAGACTAGATCGGCAGATACGCAGTATTTT
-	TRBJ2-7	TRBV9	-	CASNEGRQVTEQYF	TGTGCCAGCAACGAAGGACGACAGGTTACCGAGCAGTACTTC
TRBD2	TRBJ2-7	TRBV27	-	CASSPASGYAYEQYF	TGTGCCAGCAGTCCAGCTAGCGGGTACGCGTATGAGCAGTACTTC